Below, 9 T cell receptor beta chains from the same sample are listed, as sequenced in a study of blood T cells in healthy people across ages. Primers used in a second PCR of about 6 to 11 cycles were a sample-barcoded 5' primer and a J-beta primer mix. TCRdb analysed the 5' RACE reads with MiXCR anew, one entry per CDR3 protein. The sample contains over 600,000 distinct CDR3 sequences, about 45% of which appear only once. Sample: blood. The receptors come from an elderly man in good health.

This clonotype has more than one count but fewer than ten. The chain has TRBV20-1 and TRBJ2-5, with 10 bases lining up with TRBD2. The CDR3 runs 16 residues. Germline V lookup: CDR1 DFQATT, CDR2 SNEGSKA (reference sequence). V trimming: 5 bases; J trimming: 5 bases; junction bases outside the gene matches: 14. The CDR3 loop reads CSAPRLAGGRRETQYF. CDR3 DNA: TGCAGTGCTCCACGATTAGCGGGAGGAAGGAGGGAGACCCAGTACTTC.

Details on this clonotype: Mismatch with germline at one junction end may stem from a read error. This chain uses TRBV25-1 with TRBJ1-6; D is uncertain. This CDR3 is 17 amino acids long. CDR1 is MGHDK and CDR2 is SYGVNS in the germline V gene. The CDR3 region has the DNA TGTGACAGCAGTGAATTGTTAGCTGGGGTCGCCTCTTCTCCCCTCCACTTT. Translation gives CDSSELLAGVASSPLHF.

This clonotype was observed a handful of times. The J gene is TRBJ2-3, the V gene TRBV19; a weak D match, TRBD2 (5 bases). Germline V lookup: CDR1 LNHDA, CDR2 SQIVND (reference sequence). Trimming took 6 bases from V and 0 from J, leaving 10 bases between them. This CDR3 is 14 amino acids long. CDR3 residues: CASSGMRSTDTQYF. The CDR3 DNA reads TGTGCCAGTAGCGGGATGAGAAGCACAGATACGCAGTATTTT.

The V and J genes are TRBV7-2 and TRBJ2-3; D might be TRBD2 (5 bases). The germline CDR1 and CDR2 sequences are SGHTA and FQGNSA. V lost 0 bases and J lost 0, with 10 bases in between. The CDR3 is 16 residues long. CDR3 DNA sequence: TGTGCCAGCAGCTTAGCCCGGCTAGCAAGCACAGATACGCAGTATTTT. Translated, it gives CASSLARLASTDTQYF.

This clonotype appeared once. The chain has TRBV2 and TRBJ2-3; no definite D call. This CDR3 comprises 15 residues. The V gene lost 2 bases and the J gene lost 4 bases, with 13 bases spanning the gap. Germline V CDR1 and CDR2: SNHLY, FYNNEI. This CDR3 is CASSENRQGPDTQYF. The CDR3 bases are TGTGCCAGCAGTGAAAACCGACAAGGGCCAGATACGCAGTATTTT.

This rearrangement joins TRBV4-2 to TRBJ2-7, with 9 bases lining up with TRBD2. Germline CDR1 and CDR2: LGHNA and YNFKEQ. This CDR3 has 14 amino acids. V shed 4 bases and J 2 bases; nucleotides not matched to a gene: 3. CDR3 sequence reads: CASSLAGAPYEQYF. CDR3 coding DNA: TGTGCCAGCAGCCTAGCGGGAGCCCCCTACGAGCAGTACTTC.

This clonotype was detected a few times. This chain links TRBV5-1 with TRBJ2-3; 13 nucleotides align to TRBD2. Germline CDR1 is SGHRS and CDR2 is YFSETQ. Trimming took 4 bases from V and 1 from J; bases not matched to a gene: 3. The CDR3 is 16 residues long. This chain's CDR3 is CASSVTSGGRTDTQYF. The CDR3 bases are TGCGCCAGCAGCGTGACTAGCGGGGGGCGCACAGATACGCAGTATTTT.

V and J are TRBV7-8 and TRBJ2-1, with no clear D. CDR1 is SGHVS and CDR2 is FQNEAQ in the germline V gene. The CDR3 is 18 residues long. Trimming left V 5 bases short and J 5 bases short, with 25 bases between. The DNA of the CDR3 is TGTGCCAGCAGCCCAACCCCCCGGCGAGGCTCCGCTAACAATGAGCAGTTCTTC. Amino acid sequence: CASSPTPRRGSANNEQFF.

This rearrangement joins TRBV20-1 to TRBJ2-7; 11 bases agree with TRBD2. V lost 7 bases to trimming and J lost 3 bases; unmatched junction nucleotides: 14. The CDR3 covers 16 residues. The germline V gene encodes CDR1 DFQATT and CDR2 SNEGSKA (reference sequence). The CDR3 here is CSGQPGLAETVYEQYF. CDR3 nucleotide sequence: TGCAGTGGCCAGCCGGGACTAGCGGAAACAGTCTACGAGCAGTACTTC.